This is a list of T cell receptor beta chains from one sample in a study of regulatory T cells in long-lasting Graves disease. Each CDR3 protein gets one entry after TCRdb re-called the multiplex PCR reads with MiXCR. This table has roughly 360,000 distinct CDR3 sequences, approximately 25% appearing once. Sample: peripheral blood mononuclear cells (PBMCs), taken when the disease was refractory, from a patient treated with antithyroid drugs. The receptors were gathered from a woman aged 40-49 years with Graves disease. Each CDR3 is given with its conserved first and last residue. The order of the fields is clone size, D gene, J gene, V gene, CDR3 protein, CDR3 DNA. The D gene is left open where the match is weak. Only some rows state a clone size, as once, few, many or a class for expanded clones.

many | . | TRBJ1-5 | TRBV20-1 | CSAPNPLSRGQPQHF | TGCAGTGCCCCCAACCCCCTTTCCAGGGGTCAGCCCCAGCATTTT
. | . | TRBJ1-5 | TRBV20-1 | CSAPRQEDQPQHF | TGCAGTGCACCCAGACAGGAGGATCAGCCCCAGCATTTT
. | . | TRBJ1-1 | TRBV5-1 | CASSLAPIDGLMNTEAFF | TGCGCCAGCAGCTTGGCCCCAATCGACGGTTTGATGAACACTGAAGCTTTCTTT
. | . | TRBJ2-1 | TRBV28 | CTSTLNRDLYNEQFF | TGTACCAGCACTCTGAACCGGGACTTATACAATGAGCAGTTCTTC
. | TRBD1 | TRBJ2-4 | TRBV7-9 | CASSTGGRAKNIQYF | TGTGCCAGCAGCACAGGGGGCAGAGCCAAAAACATTCAGTACTTC
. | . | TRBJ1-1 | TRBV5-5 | CASSLGQLEAFF | TGTGCCAGCAGCTTGGGGCAATTGGAGGCTTTCTTT
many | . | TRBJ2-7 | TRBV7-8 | CASSHDYWKAYEQYF | TGTGCCAGCAGCCATGACTACTGGAAGGCCTACGAGCAGTACTTC
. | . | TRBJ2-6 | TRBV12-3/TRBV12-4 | CASSFPGHHNPSGANVLTF | TGTGCCAGCAGTTTCCCAGGGCATCATAATCCTTCTGGGGCCAACGTCCTGACTTTC
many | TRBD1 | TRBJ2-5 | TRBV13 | CASSLAPQGVKETQYF | TGTGCCAGCAGCCTAGCCCCACAGGGGGTGAAAGAGACCCAGTACTTC
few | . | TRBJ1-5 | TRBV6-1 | CASSPYQGNQPQHF | TGTGCCAGCAGCCCGTATCAAGGCAATCAGCCCCAGCATTTT
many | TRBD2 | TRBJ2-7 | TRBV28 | CASSISSGVKSYEQYF | TGTGCCAGCAGTATATCTAGCGGGGTAAAATCCTACGAGCAGTACTTC
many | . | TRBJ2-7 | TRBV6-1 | CASSLDSRTYEQYF | TGTGCCAGCAGTCTCGACAGTCGTACCTACGAGCAGTACTTC
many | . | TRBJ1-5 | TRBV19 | CASSISPRPPNQPQHF | TGTGCCAGTAGTATTTCCCCTCGACCGCCTAATCAGCCCCAGCATTTT
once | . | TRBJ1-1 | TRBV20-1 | CSARDGGGRRNTEAFF | TGCAGTGCTAGAGATGGGGGGGGCCGGCGGAACACTGAAGCTTTCTTT
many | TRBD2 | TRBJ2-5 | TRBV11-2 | CASSLGTSGSETQYF | TGTGCCAGCAGCTTAGGGACTAGCGGGAGTGAGACCCAGTACTTC
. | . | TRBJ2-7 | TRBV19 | CASSMGRRGPYEQYF | TGTGCCAGTAGTATGGGGCGGAGAGGCCCCTACGAGCAGTACTTC
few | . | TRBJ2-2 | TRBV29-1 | CSGNTQATGELFF | TGCAGCGGAAACACTCAGGCCACCGGGGAGCTGTTTTTT